This T cell receptor beta chain was recorded in a study of human T cells and chemical hapten exposure. On the study more broadly: Sensitizing treatment utilized 2% DPC over a 2 cm by 2 cm portion of upper inner arm skin.

TCRdb called the RACE reads again in MiXCR, with one record for every CDR3 protein. The sample yields under 200,000 distinct CDR3 sequences, under 35% seen once. Germline CDR1 MDHEN, CDR2 SYDVKM. The CDR3 has 13 amino acids. Trimming took off 8 bases at V and 10 bases at J, with 15 bases between the two ends. Time point indicated: pre-sensitization, week 0. Sample treatment: therapeutic diphenylcyclopropenone sensitization with weekly scalp DPC. Sequencing used whole blood, obtained in connection with sensitization to the hapten diphenylcyclopropenone (DPC). This clonotype was obtained from a woman aged 25 to 39 with alopecia areata. Some clones in this sample may be carry-over from other donors' samples. The chain carries TRBV28 and TRBJ1-6; D not resolved. The DNA of the CDR3 is TGTGCCAGCGGGAGACTTTCAGGCTCACCCCTCCACTTT. Translation: CASGRLSGSPLHF.